This T cell receptor beta chain appears in the sequencing data of a study of CD8 T cells in ankylosing spondylitis. The study, taken as a whole, reports: Relatively scarce in peripheral blood, disease-linked clones were CD8+. Clones tied to disease were said to be significantly enriched in matched ankylosing spondylitis synovial fluid.

With molecular barcodes, quantitative 5'-RACE was used to make the TCR beta libraries. TCRdb re-called the 5' RACE reads through MiXCR, storing one row per CDR3 protein. The data contain roughly 230,000 distinct CDR3 sequences, about 10% of them singletons. This clonotype was detected a few times. Its antigen remains unknown. This clonotype originated in a male donor with ankylosing spondylitis or in good health (not recorded which). The material sequenced was blood, either unsorted or a sorted T cell fraction (not recorded which).

CDR3 sequence (DNA): TGTGCCAGCAGCCAAGCCCCCCCGGGGGCGCACGGCAATCAGCCCCAGCATTTT. It codes for CASSQAPPGAHGNQPQHF. The rearrangement uses TRBV3-1 and TRBJ1-5, with a tentative D call TRBD1 (6 bases). V was shortened by 1 base and J by 2 bases, with 18 bases between the two germline ends. The length of the CDR3 is 18 residues. Per germline, CDR1 LGHDT and CDR2 YNNKEL (reference sequence).